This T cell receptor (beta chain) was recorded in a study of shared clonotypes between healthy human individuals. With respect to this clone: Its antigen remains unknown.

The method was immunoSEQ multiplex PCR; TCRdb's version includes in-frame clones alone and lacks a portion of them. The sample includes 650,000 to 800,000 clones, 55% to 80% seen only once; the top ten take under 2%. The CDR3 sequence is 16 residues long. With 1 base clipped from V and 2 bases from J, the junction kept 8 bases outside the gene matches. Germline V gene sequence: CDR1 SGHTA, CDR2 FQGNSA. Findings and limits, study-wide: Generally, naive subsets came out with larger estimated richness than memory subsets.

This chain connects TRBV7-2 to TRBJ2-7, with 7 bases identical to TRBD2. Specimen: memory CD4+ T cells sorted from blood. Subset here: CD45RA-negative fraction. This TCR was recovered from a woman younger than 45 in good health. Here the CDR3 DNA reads TGTGCCAGCAGCTTAGGAGCTAGCGGTACACCCTACGAGCAGTACTTC. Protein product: CASSLGASGTPYEQYF.